A selection of T cell receptor beta chains follows, all from one sample in a study of cytomegalovirus exposure and HLA in healthy donors. Measured with immunoSEQ multiplex PCR; TCRdb has only the in-frame clones, and not every one. The sample records roughly 93,000 clones, around 72% being singletons. The sequenced sample was PBMCs. The receptors here all came from a male donor in good health and CMV-seronegative. CDR3s include the opening cysteine and the closing phenylalanine or tryptophan. Each record gives: clone size, D gene, V gene, J gene, CDR3 length, CDR3 protein, CDR3 DNA. A D gene is named only where the DNA matches it firmly. Clone size is not always given. Where it is, it says once, few, many or a class for expanded clones.

size: once
D: TRBD1
V: TRBV29-1
J: TRBJ2-7
length: 13
CDR3: CSARRTGSYEQYF
DNA: TGCAGCGCCCGAAGGACAGGATCCTACGAGCAGTACTTC

size: NA
D: TRBD2
V: TRBV10-3
J: TRBJ2-5
length: 16
CDR3: CAIRAPSPSGKETQYF
DNA: TGTGCCATCAGGGCCCCTTCCCCTAGCGGGAAAGAGACCCAGTACTTC

size: NA
D: NA
V: TRBV5-7
J: TRBJ2-4
length: 14
CDR3: CASSLWRAKNIQYF
DNA: TGTGCCAGCAGCTTATGGCGGGCCAAAAACATTCAGTACTTC

size: NA
D: NA
V: TRBV6-1
J: TRBJ2-7
length: 15
CDR3: CARPSGGTAGHEQYF
DNA: TGTGCCAGGCCCTCAGGGGGGACAGCAGGCCACGAGCAGTACTTC

size: once
D: TRBD1
V: TRBV6-5
J: TRBJ2-1
length: 15
CDR3: CASRIGQGFPNEQFF
DNA: TGTGCCAGCAGAATTGGACAGGGTTTCCCCAATGAGCAGTTCTTC

size: few
D: NA
V: TRBV6-6
J: TRBJ1-2
length: 13
CDR3: CASSYDRTYGYTF
DNA: TGTGCCAGCAGTTACGACAGGACCTATGGCTACACCTTC

size: NA
D: TRBD2
V: TRBV5-1
J: TRBJ2-5
length: 18
CDR3: CASSSGLAGGPSEETQYF
DNA: TGCGCCAGCAGCTCGGGACTAGCGGGAGGGCCCTCGGAGGAGACCCAGTACTTC

size: NA
D: TRBD2
V: TRBV13
J: TRBJ2-4
length: 17
CDR3: CASSGSGTSGSYNIQYF
DNA: TGTGCCAGCAGCGGTTCCGGGACTAGCGGGAGTTACAACATTCAGTACTTC

size: few
D: TRBD1
V: TRBV7-9
J: TRBJ1-5
length: 18
CDR3: CASSSGVGQGRGNQPQHF
DNA: TGTGCCAGCAGCTCAGGGGTCGGACAGGGTCGGGGCAATCAGCCCCAGCATTTT

size: NA
D: TRBD2
V: TRBV28
J: TRBJ2-5
length: 14
CDR3: CASNRVAGLRAQYF
DNA: TGTGCCAGCAATCGGGTAGCGGGCCTTCGGGCCCAGTACTTC

size: NA
D: TRBD2
V: TRBV7-3
J: TRBJ2-3
length: 14
CDR3: CASRPGGSTDTQYF
DNA: TGTGCCAGCAGGCCGGGGGGTAGCACAGATACGCAGTATTTT

size: NA
D: TRBD2
V: TRBV19
J: TRBJ2-4
length: 15
CDR3: CASSTGLAGGYIQYF
DNA: TGTGCCAGTAGTACGGGACTAGCGGGAGGGTACATTCAGTACTTC

size: NA
D: NA
V: TRBV5-4
J: TRBJ2-5
length: 13
CDR3: CASSLSGEETQYF
DNA: TGTGCCAGCAGCTTGTCCGGTGAAGAGACCCAGTACTTC

size: NA
D: TRBD2
V: TRBV7-7
J: TRBJ2-1
length: 16
CDR3: CASSTLAGASYNEQFF
DNA: TGTGCCAGCAGCACATTAGCGGGAGCATCCTACAATGAGCAGTTCTTC

size: few
D: NA
V: TRBV2
J: TRBJ1-1
length: 13
CDR3: CASSPTENTEAFF
DNA: TGTGCCAGCAGTCCGACAGAGAACACTGAAGCTTTCTTT

size: once
D: NA
V: TRBV2
J: TRBJ1-2
length: 11
CDR3: CASSEQIGYTF
DNA: TGTGCCAGCAGTGAACAGATTGGCTACACCTTC

size: few
D: TRBD2
V: TRBV9
J: TRBJ2-3
length: 16
CDR3: CASSVGTSGHTDTQYF
DNA: TGTGCCAGCAGCGTAGGGACTAGCGGTCACACAGATACGCAGTATTTT

size: few
D: TRBD2
V: TRBV4-1
J: TRBJ2-4
length: 15
CDR3: CASSHAVREGSIQYF
DNA: TGCGCCAGCAGCCATGCCGTCAGGGAGGGCTCCATTCAGTACTTC

size: once
D: NA
V: TRBV19
J: TRBJ1-5
length: 12
CDR3: CASTNSNQPQHF
DNA: TGTGCCAGTACAAATAGCAATCAGCCCCAGCATTTT

size: NA
D: NA
V: TRBV27
J: TRBJ2-2
length: 11
CDR3: CASSFNGELFF
DNA: TGTGCCAGCAGTTTTAACGGGGAGCTGTTTTTT

size: NA
D: TRBD1
V: TRBV27
J: TRBJ2-7
length: 13
CDR3: CASSQTGQGAEYF
DNA: TGTGCCAGCAGCCAAACAGGACAGGGGGCCGAGTACTTC

size: NA
D: TRBD2
V: TRBV4-2
J: TRBJ2-3
length: 18
CDR3: CASSQVRLAGGLTDTQYF
DNA: TGTGCCAGCAGCCAAGTGCGACTAGCGGGGGGACTCACAGATACGCAGTATTTT

size: few
D: NA
V: TRBV27
J: TRBJ1-2
length: 14
CDR3: CASSGGNLNYGYTF
DNA: TGTGCCAGCAGTGGGGGGAACTTGAACTATGGCTACACCTTC

size: once
D: NA
V: TRBV9
J: TRBJ2-3
length: 15
CDR3: CASSPSLRGPDTQYF
DNA: TGTGCCAGCAGCCCCAGTCTCAGGGGCCCGGATACGCAGTATTTT